The 10 T cell receptor beta chains listed next were all sequenced from one sample in a study of blood T cell repertoires in COVID-19. Assay: immunoSEQ multiplex PCR; the TCRdb copy retains only in-frame clones and omits some. In the table there are approximately 300,000 clones, over 85% of which are singletons. The sequenced sample was PBMCs or T cells enriched from blood (not recorded which). Source of these receptors: a woman in her thirties who had recovered from COVID-19.

The chain employs TRBV5-4 and TRBJ2-5; TRBD2 aligns across 15 bases. The V gene end was trimmed by 4 bases and the J gene end by 5 bases; junction bases not matched to a gene: 6. Germline loops: CDR1 SGHNT, CDR2 YYREEE (reference sequence). CDR3 length: 16 amino acids. CDR3 nucleotides: TGTGCCAGCAGCCCCGGACTAGCGGGAGGGAGGGAGACCCAGTACTTC. Translating gives CASSPGLAGGRETQYF.

The V call is TRBV2, the J call TRBJ1-2, with D possibly matching TRBD1 (6 bases). The V end was cut by 5 bases, the J end by 0 bases, with 13 bases between. The CDR3 extends over 15 amino acids. CDR1 SNHLY and CDR2 FYNNEI come from the germline V gene. The CDR3, as DNA: TGTGCCAGCAGTCACCGGACAGAGGCTAACTATGGCTACACCTTC. Residues: CASSHRTEANYGYTF.

This clone was counted only a few times. The rearrangement joins TRBV29-1 to TRBJ1-5; TRBD1 is a possible D gene (6 bases). CDR3 size: 13 residues. V was clipped by 1 base and J by 2 bases, with 6 bases between them. Germline CDR1 reads SQVTM; CDR2 reads ANQGSEA. The CDR3 region has the DNA TGCAGCGTTGAAGGGACAGGCAATCAGCCCCAGCATTTT. Translating it yields CSVEGTGNQPQHF.

The chain joins TRBV5-6 to TRBJ1-1, with 8 bases that match TRBD1. Losses at the gene ends were 4 bases for V and 10 bases for J; bases not matched to a gene: 9. The CDR3 contains 13 residues. CDR1 SGHDT and CDR2 YYEEEE come from the germline V gene. In DNA, the CDR3 is TGTGCCAGCAGCCCGGGACAGGCTATAAGAGCTTTCTTT. This translates into CASSPGQAIRAFF.

The gene calls are TRBV14 and TRBJ1-3; 9 nucleotides agree with TRBD1. J was trimmed by 2 bases and V by 0 bases; bases with no gene match: 5. CDR3 size: 17 residues. The germline CDR1 and CDR2 sequences are SGHDN and FVKESK. The CDR3 region is CASSQEWGQGAGNTIYF. The CDR3 bases are TGTGCCAGCAGCCAAGAATGGGGACAGGGTGCTGGAAACACCATATATTTT. Based on the CDR3 plus reference TRBV14 and TRBJ1-3, the full variable domain is EAGVTQFPSHSVIEKGQTVTLRCDPISGHDNLYWYRRVMGKEIKFLLHFVKESKQDESGMPNNRFLAERTGGTYSTLKVQPAELEDSGVYFCASSQEWGQGAGNTIYFGEGSWLTVV.

The V gene is TRBV18, the J gene TRBJ2-3; 10 nucleotides agree with TRBD1. The CDR3 length is 17 residues. The V gene's germline CDR1 is KGHSH and CDR2 LQKENI. V lost 5 bases and J lost 4; bases outside the gene matches: 12. The CDR3: CASSRNPGQGIADTQYF. CDR3 DNA: TGTGCCAGCTCAAGAAACCCGGGACAGGGGATCGCAGATACGCAGTATTTT.

This rearrangement joins TRBV6-5 to TRBJ1-5; no clear D. Per the germline V gene, CDR1 is MNHEY and CDR2 is SVGAGI. V was clipped by 0 bases and J by 4 bases, with 7 bases between them. This CDR3 has 14 residues. CDR3 residues: CASSYSLGNQPQHF. In DNA, the CDR3 is TGTGCCAGCAGTTACTCGCTAGGAAATCAGCCCCAGCATTTT.

The chain joins TRBV24-1 to TRBJ1-2, with 7 bases fitting TRBD1. V trimming: 4 bases; J trimming: 4 bases; junction bases outside the gene matches: 8. The V gene's germline CDR1 is KGHDR and CDR2 SFDVKD. This CDR3 has 15 amino acids. The CDR3 here is CATSDRQGSAYGYTF. The CDR3 DNA reads TGTGCCACCAGTGACCGACAGGGCTCCGCCTATGGCTACACCTTC.

V usage is TRBV7-9 and J usage is TRBJ1-4, with unresolved D. Germline V gene lookup returns CDR1 SEHNR and CDR2 FQNEAQ (reference sequence). The CDR3 length is 14 residues. Trimming removed 5 bases from V and 5 bases from J, with 12 bases in between. As DNA, the CDR3 is TGTGCCAGCAGCCCTGGGCGGGCAAATGAAAAACTGTTTTTT. This encodes CASSPGRANEKLFF.

The chain joins TRBV12-3 or TRBV12-4 to TRBJ2-2, with D possibly being TRBD1 (6 bases). The ends were cut back, 5 bases at V and 13 bases at J, with 11 bases in the middle. This CDR3 comprises 11 residues. The CDR3 spells CASSRQVGLFF. CDR3 in DNA: TGTGCCAGCAGTAGACAGGTGGGGCTGTTTTTT.